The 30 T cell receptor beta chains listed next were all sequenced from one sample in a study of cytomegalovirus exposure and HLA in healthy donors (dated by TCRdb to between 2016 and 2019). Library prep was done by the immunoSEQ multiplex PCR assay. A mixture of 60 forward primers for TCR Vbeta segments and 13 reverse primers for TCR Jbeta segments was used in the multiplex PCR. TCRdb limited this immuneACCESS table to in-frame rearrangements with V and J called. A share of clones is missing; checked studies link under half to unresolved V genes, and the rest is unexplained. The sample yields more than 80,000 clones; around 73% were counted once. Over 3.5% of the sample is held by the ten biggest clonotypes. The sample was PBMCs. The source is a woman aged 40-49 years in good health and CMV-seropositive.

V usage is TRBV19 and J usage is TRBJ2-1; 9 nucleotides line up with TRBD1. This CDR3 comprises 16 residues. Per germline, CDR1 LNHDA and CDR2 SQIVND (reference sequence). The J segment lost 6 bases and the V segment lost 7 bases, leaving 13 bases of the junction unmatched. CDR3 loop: CASTALQGAGTNEQFF. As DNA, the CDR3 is TGTGCCAGTACCGCCCTACAGGGGGCTGGGACCAATGAGCAGTTCTTC.

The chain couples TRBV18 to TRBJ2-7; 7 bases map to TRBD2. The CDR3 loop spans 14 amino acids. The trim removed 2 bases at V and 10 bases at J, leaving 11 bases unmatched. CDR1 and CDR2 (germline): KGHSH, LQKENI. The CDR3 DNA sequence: TGTGCCAGCTCACCATCTGAGACTAGCAAATCACAGTACTTC. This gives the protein CASSPSETSKSQYF. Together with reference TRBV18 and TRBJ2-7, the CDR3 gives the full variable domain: NAGVMQNPRHLVRRRGQEARLRCSPMKGHSHVYWYRQLPEEGLKFMVYLQKENIIDESGMPKERFSAEFPKEGPSILRIQQVVRGDSAAYFCASSPSETSKSQYFGPGTRLTVT.

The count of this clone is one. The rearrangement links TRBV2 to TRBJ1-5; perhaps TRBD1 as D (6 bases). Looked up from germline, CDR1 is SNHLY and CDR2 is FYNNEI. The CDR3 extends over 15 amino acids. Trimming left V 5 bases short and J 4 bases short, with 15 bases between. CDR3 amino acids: CASSWTAPANQPQHF. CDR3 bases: TGTGCCAGCAGTTGGACAGCGCCAGCTAATCAGCCCCAGCATTTT.

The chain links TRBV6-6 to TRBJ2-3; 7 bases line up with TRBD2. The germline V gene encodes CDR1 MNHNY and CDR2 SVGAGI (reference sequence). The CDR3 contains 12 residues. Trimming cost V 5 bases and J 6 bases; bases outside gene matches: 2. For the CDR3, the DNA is TGTGCCAGCAGTAGGACTAGTGATACGCAGTATTTT. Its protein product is CASSRTSDTQYF.

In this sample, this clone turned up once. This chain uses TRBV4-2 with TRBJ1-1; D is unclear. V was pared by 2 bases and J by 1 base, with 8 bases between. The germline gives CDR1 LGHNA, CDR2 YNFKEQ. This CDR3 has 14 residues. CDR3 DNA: TGTGCCAGCAGCCAACAGGAGGGGAACACTGAAGCTTTCTTT. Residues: CASSQQEGNTEAFF.

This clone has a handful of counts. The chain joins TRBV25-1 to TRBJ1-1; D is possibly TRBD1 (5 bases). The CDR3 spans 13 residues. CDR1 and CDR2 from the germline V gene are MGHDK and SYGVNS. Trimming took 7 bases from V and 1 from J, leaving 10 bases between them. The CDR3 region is CASISGQNTEAFF. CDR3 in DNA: TGTGCCAGCATTTCTGGACAGAACACTGAAGCTTTCTTT.

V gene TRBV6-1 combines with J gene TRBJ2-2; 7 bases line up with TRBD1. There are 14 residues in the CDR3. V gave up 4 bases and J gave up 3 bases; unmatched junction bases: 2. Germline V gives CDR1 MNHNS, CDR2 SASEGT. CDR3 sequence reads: CASSAQGDTGELFF. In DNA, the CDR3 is TGTGCCAGCAGTGCCCAGGGGGACACCGGGGAGCTGTTTTTT.

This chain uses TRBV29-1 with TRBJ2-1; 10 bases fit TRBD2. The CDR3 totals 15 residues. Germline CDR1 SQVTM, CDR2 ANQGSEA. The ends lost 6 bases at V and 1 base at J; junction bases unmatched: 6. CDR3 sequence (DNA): TGCAGCGTGAAACTAGCGGGAAGGTCCTACAATGAGCAGTTCTTC. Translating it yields CSVKLAGRSYNEQFF.

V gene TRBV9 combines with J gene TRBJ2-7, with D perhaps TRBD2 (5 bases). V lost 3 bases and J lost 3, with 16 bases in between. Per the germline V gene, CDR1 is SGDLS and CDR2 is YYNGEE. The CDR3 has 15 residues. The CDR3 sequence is CASSARTGLIYEQYF. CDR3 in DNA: TGTGCCAGCAGCGCGCGAACCGGACTGATCTACGAGCAGTACTTC.

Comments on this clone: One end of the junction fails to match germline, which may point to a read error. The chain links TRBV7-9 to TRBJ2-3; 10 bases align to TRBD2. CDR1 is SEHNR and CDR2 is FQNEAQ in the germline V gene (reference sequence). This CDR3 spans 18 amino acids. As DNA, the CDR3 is TGTTCCAGCAGCTTAGGAGCGGGAGGGCCAAGACACACAGATACGCAGTATTTT. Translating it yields CSSSLGAGGPRHTDTQYF.

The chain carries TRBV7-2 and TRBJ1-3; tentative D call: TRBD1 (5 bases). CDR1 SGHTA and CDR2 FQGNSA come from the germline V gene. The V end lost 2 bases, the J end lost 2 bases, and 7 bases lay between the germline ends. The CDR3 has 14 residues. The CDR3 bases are TGTGCCAGCAGCTTACGGGGGGCTGGAAACACCATATATTTT. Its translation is CASSLRGAGNTIYF. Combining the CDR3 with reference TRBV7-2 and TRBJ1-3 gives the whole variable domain GAGVSQSPSNKVTEKGKDVELRCDPISGHTALYWYRQSLGQGLEFLIYFQGNSAPDKSGLPSDRFSAERTGGSVSTLTIQRTQQEDSAVYLCASSLRGAGNTIYFGEGSWLTVV.

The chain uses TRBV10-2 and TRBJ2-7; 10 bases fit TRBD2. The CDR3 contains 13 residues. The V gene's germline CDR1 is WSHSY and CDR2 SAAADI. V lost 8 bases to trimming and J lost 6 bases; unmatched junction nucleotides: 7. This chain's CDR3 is CASAFRLAGEQYF. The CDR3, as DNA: TGCGCCAGCGCCTTTCGACTAGCGGGCGAGCAGTACTTC.

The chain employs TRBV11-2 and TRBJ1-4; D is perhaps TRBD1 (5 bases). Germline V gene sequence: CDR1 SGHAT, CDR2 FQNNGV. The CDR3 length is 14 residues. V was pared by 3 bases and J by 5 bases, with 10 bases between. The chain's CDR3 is CASSFGQGNEKLFF. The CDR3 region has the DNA TGTGCCAGCAGCTTTGGGCAGGGAAATGAAAAACTGTTTTTT. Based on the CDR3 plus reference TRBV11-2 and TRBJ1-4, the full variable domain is EAGVAQSPRYKIIEKRQSVAFWCNPISGHATLYWYQQILGQGPKLLIQFQNNGVVDDSQLPKDRFSAERLKGVDSTLKIQPAKLEDSAVYLCASSFGQGNEKLFFGSGTQLSVL.

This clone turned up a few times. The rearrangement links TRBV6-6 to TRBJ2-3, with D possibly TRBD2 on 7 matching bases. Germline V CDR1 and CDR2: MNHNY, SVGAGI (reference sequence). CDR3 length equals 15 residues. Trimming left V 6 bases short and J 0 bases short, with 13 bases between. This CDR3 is CASSPRGPSTDTQYF. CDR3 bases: TGTGCCAGCAGCCCGCGGGGGCCGAGCACAGATACGCAGTATTTT.

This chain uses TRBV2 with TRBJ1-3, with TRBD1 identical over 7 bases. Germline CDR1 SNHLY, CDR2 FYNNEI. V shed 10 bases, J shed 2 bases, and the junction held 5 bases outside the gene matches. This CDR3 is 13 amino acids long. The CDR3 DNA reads TGTGCCACCAACCAGGGGGCTGGAAACACCATATATTTT. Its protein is CATNQGAGNTIYF. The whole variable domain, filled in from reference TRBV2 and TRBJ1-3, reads EPEVTQTPSHQVTQMGQEVILRCVPISNHLYFYWYRQILGQKVEFLVSFYNNEISEKSEIFDDQFSVERPDGSNFTLKIRSTKLEDSAMYFCATNQGAGNTIYFGEGSWLTVV.

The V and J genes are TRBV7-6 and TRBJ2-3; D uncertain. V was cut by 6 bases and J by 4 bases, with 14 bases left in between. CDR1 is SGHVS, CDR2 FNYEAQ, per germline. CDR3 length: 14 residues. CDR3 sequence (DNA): TGTGCCAGCAGTTACACCAAGTTCGCAGATACGCAGTATTTT. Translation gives CASSYTKFADTQYF.

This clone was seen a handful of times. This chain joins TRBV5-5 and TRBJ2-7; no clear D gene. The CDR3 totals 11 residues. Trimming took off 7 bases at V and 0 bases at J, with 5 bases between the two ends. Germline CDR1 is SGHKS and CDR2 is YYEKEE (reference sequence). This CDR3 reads CASQNSYEQYF. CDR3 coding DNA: TGTGCCAGCCAAAACTCCTACGAGCAGTACTTC.

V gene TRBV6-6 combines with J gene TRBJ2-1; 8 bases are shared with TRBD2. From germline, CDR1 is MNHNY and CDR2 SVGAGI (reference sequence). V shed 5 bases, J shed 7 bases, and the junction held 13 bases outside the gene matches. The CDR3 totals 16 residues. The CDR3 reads CASSVSGKALSNEQFF. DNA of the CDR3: TGTGCCAGCAGTGTTAGCGGGAAGGCACTTTCTAATGAGCAGTTCTTC.

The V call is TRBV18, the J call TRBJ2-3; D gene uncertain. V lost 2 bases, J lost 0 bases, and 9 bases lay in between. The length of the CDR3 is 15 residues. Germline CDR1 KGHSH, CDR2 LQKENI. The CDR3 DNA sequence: TGTGCCAGCTCACCAGCCCGACATAGCACAGATACGCAGTATTTT. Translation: CASSPARHSTDTQYF.

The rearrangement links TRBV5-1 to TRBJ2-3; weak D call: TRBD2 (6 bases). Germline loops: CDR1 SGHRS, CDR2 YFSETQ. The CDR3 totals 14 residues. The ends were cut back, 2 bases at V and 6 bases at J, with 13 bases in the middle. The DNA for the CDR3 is TGCGCCAGCAGCTTCACGGGGGTGAGTGATACGCAGTATTTT. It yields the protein CASSFTGVSDTQYF.

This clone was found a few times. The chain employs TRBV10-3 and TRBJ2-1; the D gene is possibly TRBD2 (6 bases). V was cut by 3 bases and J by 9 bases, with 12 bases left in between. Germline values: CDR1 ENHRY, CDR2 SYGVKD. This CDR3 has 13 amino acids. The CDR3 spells CAISERESAEQFF. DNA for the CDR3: TGTGCCATCAGTGAACGGGAGAGTGCTGAGCAGTTCTTC.

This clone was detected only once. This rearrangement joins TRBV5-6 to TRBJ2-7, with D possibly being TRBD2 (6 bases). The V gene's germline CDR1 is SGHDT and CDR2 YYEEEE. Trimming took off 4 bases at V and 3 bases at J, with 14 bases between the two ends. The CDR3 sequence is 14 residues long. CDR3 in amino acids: CASSPGTSYYEQYF. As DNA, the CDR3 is TGTGCCAGCAGCCCCGGGACTTCTTACTACGAGCAGTACTTC.

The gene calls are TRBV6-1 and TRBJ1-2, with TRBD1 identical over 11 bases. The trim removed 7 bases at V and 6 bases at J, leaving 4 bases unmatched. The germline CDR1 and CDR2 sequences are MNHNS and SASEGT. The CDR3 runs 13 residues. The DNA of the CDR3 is TGTGCCAGCACGGACAGGGGGCGTGATGGCTACACCTTC. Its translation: CASTDRGRDGYTF.

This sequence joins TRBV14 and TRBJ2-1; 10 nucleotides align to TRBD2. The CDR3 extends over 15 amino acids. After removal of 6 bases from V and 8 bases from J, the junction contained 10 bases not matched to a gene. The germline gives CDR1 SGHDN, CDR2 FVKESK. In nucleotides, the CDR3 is TGTGCCAGCAGTACTTACGGACTAGCGGTCGATGAGCAGTTCTTC. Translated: CASSTYGLAVDEQFF.

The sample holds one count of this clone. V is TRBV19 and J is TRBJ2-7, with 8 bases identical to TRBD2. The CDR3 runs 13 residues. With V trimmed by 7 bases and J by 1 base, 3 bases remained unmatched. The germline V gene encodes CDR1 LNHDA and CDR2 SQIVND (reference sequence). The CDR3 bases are TGTGCCAGTACCCCGGGAGGGTCCTACGAGCAGTACTTC. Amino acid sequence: CASTPGGSYEQYF. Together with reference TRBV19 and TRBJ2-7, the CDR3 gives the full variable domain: DGGITQSPKYLFRKEGQNVTLSCEQNLNHDAMYWYRQDPGQGLRLIYYSQIVNDFQKGDIAEGYSVSREKKESFPLTVTSAQKNPTAFYLCASTPGGSYEQYFGPGTRLTVT.

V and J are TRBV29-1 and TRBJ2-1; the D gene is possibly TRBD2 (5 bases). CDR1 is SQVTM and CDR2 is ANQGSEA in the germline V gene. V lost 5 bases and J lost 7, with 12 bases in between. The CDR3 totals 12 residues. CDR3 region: CSVPGSINEQFF. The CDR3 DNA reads TGCAGCGTTCCGGGATCGATTAATGAGCAGTTCTTC.

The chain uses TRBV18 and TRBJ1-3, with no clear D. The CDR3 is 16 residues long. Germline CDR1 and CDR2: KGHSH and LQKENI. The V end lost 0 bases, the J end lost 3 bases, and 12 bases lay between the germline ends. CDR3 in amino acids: CASSPPIAVHGNTIYF. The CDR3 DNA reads TGTGCCAGCTCACCACCGATCGCAGTTCATGGAAACACCATATATTTT.

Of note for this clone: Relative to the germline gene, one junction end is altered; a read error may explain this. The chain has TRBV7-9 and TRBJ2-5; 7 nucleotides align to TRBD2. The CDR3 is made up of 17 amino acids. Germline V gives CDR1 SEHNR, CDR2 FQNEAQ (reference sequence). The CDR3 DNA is TGTTCCAGCAGCATCCAGTGGGGGGAGGGCCAACAAGAGACCCAGTACTTC. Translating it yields CSSSIQWGEGQQETQYF.

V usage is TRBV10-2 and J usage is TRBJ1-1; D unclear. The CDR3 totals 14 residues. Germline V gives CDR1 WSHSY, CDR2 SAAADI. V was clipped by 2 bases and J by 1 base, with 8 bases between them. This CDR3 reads CASSEEDWNTEAFF. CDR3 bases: TGCGCCAGCAGTGAGGAGGATTGGAACACTGAAGCTTTCTTT.

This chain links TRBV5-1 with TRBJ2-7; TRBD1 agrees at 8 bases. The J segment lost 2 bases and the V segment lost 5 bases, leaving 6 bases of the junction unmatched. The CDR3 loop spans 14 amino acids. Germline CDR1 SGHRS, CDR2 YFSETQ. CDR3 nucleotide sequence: TGCGCCAGCAGGACTGGACAGGGAGCCTACGAGCAGTACTTC. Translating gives CASRTGQGAYEQYF.